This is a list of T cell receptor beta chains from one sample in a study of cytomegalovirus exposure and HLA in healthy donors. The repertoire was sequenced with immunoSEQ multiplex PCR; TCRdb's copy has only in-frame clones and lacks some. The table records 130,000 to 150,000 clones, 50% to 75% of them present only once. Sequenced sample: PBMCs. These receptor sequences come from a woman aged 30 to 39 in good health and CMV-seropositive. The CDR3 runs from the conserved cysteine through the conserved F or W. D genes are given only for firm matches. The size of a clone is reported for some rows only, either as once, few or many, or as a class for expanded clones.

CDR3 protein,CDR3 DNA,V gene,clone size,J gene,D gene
CASRITNRGNVDTQYF,TGTGCCAGCCGAATAACGAACAGGGGAAATGTAGATACGCAGTATTTT,TRBV5-6,few,TRBJ2-3,TRBD1
CASSYSWAAGNQPQHF,TGTGCCAGCAGTTACTCGTGGGCTGCCGGCAATCAGCCCCAGCATTTT,TRBV6-5,few,TRBJ1-5,NA
CASSENRGGTPLHF,TGTGCCAGCAGTGAAAACAGGGGGGGTACACCCCTCCACTTT,TRBV2,NA,TRBJ1-6,TRBD1
CASRHSNSNQPQHF,TGTGCCAGCAGACACAGCAATAGCAATCAGCCCCAGCATTTT,TRBV28,NA,TRBJ1-5,NA
CASRRTGAGNTIYF,TGCGCCAGCAGACGGACAGGGGCTGGAAACACCATATATTTT,TRBV28,once,TRBJ1-3,TRBD1
CASSNRRTITGELFF,TGTGCCAGTAGTAACCGACGGACTATCACCGGGGAGCTGTTTTTT,TRBV19,NA,TRBJ2-2,NA
CASLSGHEQYF,TGTGCCAGCTTGAGCGGGCACGAGCAGTACTTC,TRBV27,NA,TRBJ2-7,NA
CATSRAGGNQPQHF,TGTGCCACCAGCAGAGCAGGGGGCAATCAGCCCCAGCATTTT,TRBV15,NA,TRBJ1-5,NA
CASSQRTGEDTEAFF,TGCGCCAGCAGCCAACGGACAGGGGAGGACACTGAAGCTTTCTTT,TRBV4-1,NA,TRBJ1-1,TRBD1
CSANSGAAQADTQYF,TGCAGCGCAAATAGCGGGGCCGCCCAGGCAGATACGCAGTATTTT,TRBV29-1,NA,TRBJ2-3,TRBD2
CAWSAAGFYQPQHF,TGTGCCTGGAGTGCGGCAGGGTTTTATCAGCCCCAGCATTTT,TRBV30,NA,TRBJ1-5,NA
CASSLSSGGAEAFF,TGCGCCAGCAGCTTGTCTTCAGGGGGCGCGGAAGCTTTCTTT,TRBV5-1,once,TRBJ1-1,TRBD1
CASSWIGGTNTGELFF,TGCGCCAGCAGCTGGATAGGGGGAACGAACACCGGGGAGCTGTTTTTT,TRBV5-1,NA,TRBJ2-2,NA
CSVGAWVAGSYEQYF,TGCAGCGTTGGGGCTTGGGTAGCGGGATCCTACGAGCAGTACTTC,TRBV29-1,once,TRBJ2-7,TRBD2
CASSLLAGRQEQFF,TGCGCCAGCAGCTTACTAGCGGGACGGCAGGAGCAGTTCTTC,TRBV5-1,NA,TRBJ2-1,TRBD2
CASSLIGRGPEAFF,TGTGCCAGCAGCTTAATAGGAAGGGGGCCTGAAGCTTTCTTT,TRBV13,NA,TRBJ1-1,TRBD1
CASSRWTGGAGELFF,TGTGCCAGCAGCCGATGGACAGGGGGGGCCGGGGAGCTGTTTTTT,TRBV7-2,NA,TRBJ2-2,TRBD1
CASSWTSGTYNEQFF,TGTGCCAGCAGTTGGACTAGCGGGACGTACAATGAGCAGTTCTTC,TRBV7-2,few,TRBJ2-1,TRBD2
CAWSRVGQFF,TGTGCCTGGAGCCGGGTCGGGCAGTTCTTC,TRBV30,NA,TRBJ2-1,NA
CASSLEPTGSHLTDTQYF,TGTGCCAGCAGCTTGGAACCTACCGGGTCTCATCTAACAGATACGCAGTATTTT,TRBV5-4,few,TRBJ2-3,NA
CASSLLTGDTGELFF,TGCGCCAGCAGCTTGTTGACAGGGGACACCGGGGAGCTGTTTTTT,TRBV5-1,NA,TRBJ2-2,TRBD1
CAISVQGQPQHF,TGTGCCATCAGTGTTCAGGGACAGCCCCAGCATTTT,TRBV10-3,few,TRBJ1-5,NA
CASSSWTGEAFF,TGTGCCAGCAGCTCGTGGACAGGAGAAGCTTTCTTT,TRBV7-8,NA,TRBJ1-1,TRBD1
CASSQPTNQGAGNTIYF,TGCGCCAGCAGCCAACCAACTAACCAGGGGGCTGGAAACACCATATATTTT,TRBV4-1,NA,TRBJ1-3,TRBD1
CASSHLSKPDEKLFF,TGTGCCAGCAGCCACCTCTCTAAGCCCGATGAAAAACTGTTTTTT,TRBV14,NA,TRBJ1-4,NA
CASSLGGSQETQYF,TGCGCCAGCAGCTTGGGTGGCAGTCAAGAGACCCAGTACTTC,TRBV5-1,NA,TRBJ2-5,NA
CASSTDTHNEQFF,TGCGCCAGCAGCACGGACACACACAATGAGCAGTTCTTC,TRBV5-1,NA,TRBJ2-1,NA
CASSASSGGNNEQFF,TGTGCCAGCAGTGCGTCTAGCGGGGGAAACAATGAGCAGTTCTTC,TRBV2,NA,TRBJ2-1,TRBD2
CASSPTGPGAQYF,TGTGCCAGCAGCCCAACAGGCCCGGGGGCCCAGTACTTC,TRBV11-2,NA,TRBJ2-5,NA
CASGASGSSAQYF,TGTGCCAGCGGGGCTAGCGGGAGTTCGGCGCAGTACTTC,TRBV2,few,TRBJ2-7,TRBD2
CASSLVGGNEQYF,TGTGCCAGCAGCTTAGTAGGAGGGAACGAGCAGTACTTC,TRBV7-2,once,TRBJ2-7,NA
CASSVGTSGRAGGNEQFF,TGTGCCAGCAGCGTAGGTACTAGCGGGAGGGCCGGGGGAAATGAGCAGTTCTTC,TRBV11-3,few,TRBJ2-1,TRBD2
CATVSRQGRMSEQYF,TGTGCCACTGTAAGTAGACAGGGTAGGATGAGCGAGCAGTACTTC,TRBV10-3,NA,TRBJ2-7,TRBD1
CASSGDFGINNQPQHF,TGTGCCAGTAGTGGGGACTTTGGGATAAACAATCAGCCCCAGCATTTT,TRBV19,NA,TRBJ1-5,NA
CASSLGTHYTDTQYF,TGTGCCAGCAGCTTGGGGACACACTACACAGATACGCAGTATTTT,TRBV7-9,NA,TRBJ2-3,NA
CASSLLTGTPYKQYF,TGTGCCAGCAGCTTACTAACGGGGACTCCTTATAAGCAGTACTTC,TRBV7-2,once,TRBJ2-7,NA
CAWSLARGNSPLHF,TGTGCCTGGAGTCTGGCCAGGGGCAATTCACCCCTCCACTTT,TRBV30,NA,TRBJ1-6,NA
CASSFDRVGSGYTF,TGCGCCAGCAGCTTCGACAGGGTTGGAAGTGGCTACACCTTC,TRBV5-4,few,TRBJ1-2,TRBD1
CASSDAGTSGHISYNEQFF,TGCGCCAGCAGTGATGCCGGGACTAGCGGTCATATATCCTACAATGAGCAGTTCTTC,TRBV10-1,NA,TRBJ2-1,TRBD2
CASSWGRRTHTGELFF,TGTGCCAGTAGTTGGGGGCGGAGAACGCACACCGGGGAGCTGTTTTTT,TRBV19,few,TRBJ2-2,NA
CSAADRGYEQYF,TGCAGCGCCGCGGACAGGGGCTACGAGCAGTACTTC,TRBV29-1,few,TRBJ2-7,TRBD1
CAWGSAGNSPLHF,TGTGCCTGGGGGTCGGCGGGCAATTCACCCCTCCACTTT,TRBV30,NA,TRBJ1-6,NA
CASSQAPGGEQYF,TGCGCCAGCAGCCAGGCCCCCGGGGGCGAGCAGTACTTC,TRBV4-1,NA,TRBJ2-7,NA